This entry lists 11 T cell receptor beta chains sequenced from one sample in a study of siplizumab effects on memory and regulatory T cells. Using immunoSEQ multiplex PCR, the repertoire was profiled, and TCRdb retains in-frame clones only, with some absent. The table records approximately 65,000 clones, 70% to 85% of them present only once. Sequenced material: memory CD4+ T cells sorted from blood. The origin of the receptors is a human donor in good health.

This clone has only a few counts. The CDR3: CASSLGPGTGGPLSTF. The CDR3 DNA sequence: TGTGCCAGCAGCTTAGGGCCCGGGACAGGGGGTCCCCTCTCCACCTTC. V and J are TRBV7-2 and TRBJ1-2; TRBD1 agrees at 11 bases. From germline, CDR1 is SGHTA and CDR2 FQGNSA. CDR3 length: 16 amino acids. Unmatched junction bases numbered 14, after V lost 1 base and J lost 13 bases.

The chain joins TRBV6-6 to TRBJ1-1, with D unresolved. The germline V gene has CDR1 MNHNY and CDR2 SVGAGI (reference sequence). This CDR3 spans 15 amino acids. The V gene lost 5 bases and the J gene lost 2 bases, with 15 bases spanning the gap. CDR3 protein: CASSSRSGENTEAFF. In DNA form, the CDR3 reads TGTGCCAGCAGTAGCCGCTCCGGGGAAAACACTGAAGCTTTCTTT.

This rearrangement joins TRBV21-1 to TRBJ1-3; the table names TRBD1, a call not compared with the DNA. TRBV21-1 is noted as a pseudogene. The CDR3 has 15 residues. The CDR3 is CASSSDRGPGNTIYF. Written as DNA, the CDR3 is TGTGCCAGCAGCAGCGACAGGGGGCCTGGAAACACCATATATTTT.

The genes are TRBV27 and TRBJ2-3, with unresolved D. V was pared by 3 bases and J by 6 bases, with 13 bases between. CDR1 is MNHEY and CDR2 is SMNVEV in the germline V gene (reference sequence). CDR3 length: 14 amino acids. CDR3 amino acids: CASSLGSPMDTQYF. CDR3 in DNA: TGTGCCAGCAGTTTGGGCAGCCCTATGGATACGCAGTATTTT.

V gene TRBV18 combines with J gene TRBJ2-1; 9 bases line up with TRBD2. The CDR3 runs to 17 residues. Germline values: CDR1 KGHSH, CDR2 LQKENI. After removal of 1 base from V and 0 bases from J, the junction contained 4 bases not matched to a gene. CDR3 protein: CASSPQPSGASYNEQFF. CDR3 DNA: TGTGCCAGCTCACCACAACCTAGCGGGGCCTCCTACAATGAGCAGTTCTTC.

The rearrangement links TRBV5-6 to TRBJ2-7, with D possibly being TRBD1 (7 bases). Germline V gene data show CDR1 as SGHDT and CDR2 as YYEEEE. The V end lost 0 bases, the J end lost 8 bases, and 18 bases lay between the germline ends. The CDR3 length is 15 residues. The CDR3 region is CASSLVDRDSNKQYF. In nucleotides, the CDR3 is TGTGCCAGCAGCTTGGTTGACAGGGACTCCAATAAGCAGTACTTC.

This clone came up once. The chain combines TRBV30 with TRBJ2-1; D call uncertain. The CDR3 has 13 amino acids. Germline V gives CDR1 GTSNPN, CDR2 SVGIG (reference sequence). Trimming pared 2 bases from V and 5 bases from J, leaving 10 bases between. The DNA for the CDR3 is TGTGCCTGGAGTCGTCTCCCAAACAATGAGCAGTTCTTC. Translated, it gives CAWSRLPNNEQFF.

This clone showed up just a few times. DNA for the CDR3: TGTGCCAGCAGTGACCAGCGATCAGATACGCAGTATTTT. Its protein product is CASSDQRSDTQYF. The chain joins TRBV7-2 to TRBJ2-3; D unclear. Germline CDR1 reads SGHTA; CDR2 reads FQGNSA. V dropped 6 bases and J dropped 4 bases, with 11 bases sitting between them. The CDR3 sequence is 13 residues long.

The CDR3, as DNA: TGTGCCAGCTCACCGAGGTCTAGCTTTCTGTTTCGGGAGACCCAGTACTTC. This gives the protein CASSPRSSFLFRETQYF. The chain couples TRBV18 to TRBJ2-5; tentatively, D is TRBD2 (5 bases). Germline V gives CDR1 KGHSH, CDR2 LQKENI. This CDR3 is 17 amino acids long. Trimming took off 3 bases at V and 5 bases at J, with 22 bases between the two ends.

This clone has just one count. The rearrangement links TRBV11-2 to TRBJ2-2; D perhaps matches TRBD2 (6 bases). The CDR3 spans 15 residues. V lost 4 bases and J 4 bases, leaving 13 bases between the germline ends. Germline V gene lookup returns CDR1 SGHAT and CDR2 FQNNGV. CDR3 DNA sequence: TGTGCCAGCAGCTCCACTAGCTCGGGCACCGGGGAGCTGTTTTTT. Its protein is CASSSTSSGTGELFF.

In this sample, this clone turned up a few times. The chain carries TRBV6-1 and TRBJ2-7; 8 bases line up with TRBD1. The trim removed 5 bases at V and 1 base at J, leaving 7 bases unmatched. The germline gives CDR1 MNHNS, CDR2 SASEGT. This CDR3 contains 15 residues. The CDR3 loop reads CASSFSWDRSYEQYF. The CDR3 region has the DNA TGTGCCAGCAGTTTTTCTTGGGACAGGTCCTACGAGCAGTACTTC.